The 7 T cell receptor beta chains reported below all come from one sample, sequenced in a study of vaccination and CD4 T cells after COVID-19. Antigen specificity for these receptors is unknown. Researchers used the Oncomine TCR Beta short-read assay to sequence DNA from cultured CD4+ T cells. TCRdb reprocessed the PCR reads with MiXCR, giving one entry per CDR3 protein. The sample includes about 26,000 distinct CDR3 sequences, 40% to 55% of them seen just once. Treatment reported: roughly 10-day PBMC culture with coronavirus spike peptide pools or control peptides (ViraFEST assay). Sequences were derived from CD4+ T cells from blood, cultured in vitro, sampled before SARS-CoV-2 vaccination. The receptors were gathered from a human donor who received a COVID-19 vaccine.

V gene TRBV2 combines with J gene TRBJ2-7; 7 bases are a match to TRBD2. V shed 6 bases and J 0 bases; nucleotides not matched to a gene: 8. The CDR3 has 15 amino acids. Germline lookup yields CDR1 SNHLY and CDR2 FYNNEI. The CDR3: CASRVSGEASYEQYF. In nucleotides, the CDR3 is TGTGCCAGCAGGGTCAGCGGGGAAGCCTCCTACGAGCAGTACTTC.

CDR3: CASRSGTANEKLFF. The CDR3 nucleotides are TGTGCCAGCAGGTCCGGGACCGCTAATGAAAAACTGTTTTTT. This chain links TRBV6-1 with TRBJ1-4, with D perhaps TRBD1 (5 bases). Deletions cut 6 bases from V and 3 bases from J, with 11 bases between. Germline V gene data show CDR1 as MNHNS and CDR2 as SASEGT. CDR3 length equals 14 residues.

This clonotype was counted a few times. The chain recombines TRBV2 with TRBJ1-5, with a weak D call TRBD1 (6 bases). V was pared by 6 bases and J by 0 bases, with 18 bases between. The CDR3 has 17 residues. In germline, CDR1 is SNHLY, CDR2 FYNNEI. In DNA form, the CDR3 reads TGTGCCAGCAGCGGGAATGGACAGTCCTATAGCAATCAGCCCCAGCATTTT. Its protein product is CASSGNGQSYSNQPQHF.

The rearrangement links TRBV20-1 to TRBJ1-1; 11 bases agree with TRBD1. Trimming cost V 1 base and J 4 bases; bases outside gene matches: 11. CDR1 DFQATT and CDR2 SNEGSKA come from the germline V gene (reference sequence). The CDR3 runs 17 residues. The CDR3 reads CSARVSGQGDLRTEAFF. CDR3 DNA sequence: TGCAGTGCTAGAGTGTCGGGACAGGGGGATCTTCGCACTGAAGCTTTCTTT.

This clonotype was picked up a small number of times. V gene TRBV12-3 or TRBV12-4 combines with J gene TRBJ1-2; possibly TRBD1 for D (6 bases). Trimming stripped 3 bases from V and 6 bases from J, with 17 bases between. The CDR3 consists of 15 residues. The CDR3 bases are TGTGCCAGCAGTTTTGGAGGACGAAGACAGGATGGCTACACCTTC. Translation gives CASSFGGRRQDGYTF.

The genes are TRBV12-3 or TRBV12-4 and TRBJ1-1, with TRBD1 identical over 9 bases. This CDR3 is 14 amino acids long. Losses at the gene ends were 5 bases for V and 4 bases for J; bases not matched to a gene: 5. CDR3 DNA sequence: TGTGCCAGCAGTGAAACAGGGGGCCGCACTGAAGCTTTCTTT. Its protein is CASSETGGRTEAFF.

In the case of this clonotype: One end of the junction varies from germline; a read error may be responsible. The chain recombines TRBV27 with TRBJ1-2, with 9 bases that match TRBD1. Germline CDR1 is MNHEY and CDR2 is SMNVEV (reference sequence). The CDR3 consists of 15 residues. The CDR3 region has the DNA TGCACCAGCAGTTTAAAAGGGGACAGGGAACATGGCTACACCTTC. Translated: CTSSLKGDREHGYTF.